Sequencing of this TCR beta chain was carried out in a study of T cells in Graves' hyperthyroidism and ophthalmopathy. The CDR3 runs to 15 residues. The germline V and J ends were trimmed by 1 base and 3 bases, with 11 bases remaining between them. Germline V gene data show CDR1 as SGHTA and CDR2 as FQGNSA. Amplified regions were TCR beta CDR3 sequences from RNA transcripts. A first-round RT-PCR of the TCR CDR3 used the HTBI primer set. TCRdb recomputed calls from the multiplex PCR reads with MiXCR, one row per CDR3 protein. The table lists about 500,000 distinct CDR3 sequences, over 15% of them singletons. This clonotype was seen repeatedly, ten times or more. Stable Graves' hyperthyroidism denoted no ophthalmopathy progression over 18 months. A roughly 9.3 ml volume of fresh peripheral blood provided the PBMCs.

The clonotype comes from a young woman with Graves' hyperthyroidism. The sample taken for sequencing was blood. V usage is TRBV7-2 and J usage is TRBJ2-3; D not certain. DNA of the CDR3: TGTGCCAGCAGCTTAGGCGGCGTTCTGACAGATACGCAGTATTTT. Amino acid sequence: CASSLGGVLTDTQYF.